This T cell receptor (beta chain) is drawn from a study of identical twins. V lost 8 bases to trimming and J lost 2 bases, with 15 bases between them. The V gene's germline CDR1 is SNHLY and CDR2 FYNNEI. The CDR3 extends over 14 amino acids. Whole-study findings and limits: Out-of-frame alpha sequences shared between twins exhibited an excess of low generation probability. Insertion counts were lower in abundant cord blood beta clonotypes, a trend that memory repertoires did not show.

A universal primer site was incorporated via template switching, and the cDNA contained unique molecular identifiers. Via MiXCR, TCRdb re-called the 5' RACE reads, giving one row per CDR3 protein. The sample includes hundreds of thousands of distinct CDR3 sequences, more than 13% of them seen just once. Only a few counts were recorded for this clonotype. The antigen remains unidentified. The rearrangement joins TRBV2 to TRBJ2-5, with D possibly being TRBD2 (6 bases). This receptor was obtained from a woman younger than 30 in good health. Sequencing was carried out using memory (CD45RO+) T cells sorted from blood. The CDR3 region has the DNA TGTGCCAGCGTAAACCCGGGGGTTCAAGAGACCCAGTACTTC. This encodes CASVNPGVQETQYF. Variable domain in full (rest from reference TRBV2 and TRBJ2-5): EPEVTQTPSHQVTQMGQEVILRCVPISNHLYFYWYRQILGQKVEFLVSFYNNEISEKSEIFDDQFSVERPDGSNFTLKIRSTKLEDSAMYFCASVNPGVQETQYFGPGTRLLVL.